The clone carrying this TCR beta chain is labeled medium-sized. What it recognizes is unknown. The CDR3 is made up of 15 amino acids. Trimming stripped 6 bases from V and 5 bases from J, with 19 bases between. From germline, CDR1 is LNHDA and CDR2 SQIVND (reference sequence). This entry comes from a study of vaccination and CD4 T cells after COVID-19. Indicated time point: late sampling 161 to 241 days after vaccination in a few convalescent patients. Treatment reported: roughly 11-day PBMC culture with coronavirus spike peptide pools or control peptides (ViraFEST assay). Every well contained some 2 million PBMCs, which were grown with roughly 9.1 IU/ml IL-2 and 8.5 to 10 ug/ml peptide pools. Scientists ran DNA taken from cultured CD4+ T cells through the Oncomine TCR Beta short-read assay for sequencing. TCRdb passed the PCR reads through MiXCR, listing each CDR3 protein once. The sample yields around 15,000 distinct CDR3 sequences, approximately 50% seen once.

The chain employs TRBV19 and TRBJ2-5; weak D call: TRBD1 (7 bases). This receptor was obtained from a human donor who had recovered from COVID-19. The specimen comprised CD4+ T cells from blood, cultured in vitro, sampled about 7 months after SARS-CoV-2 vaccination. For the CDR3, the DNA is TGTGCCAGTAGCCCCTCGGAGGGGGCGCGGGAGACCCAGTACTTC. Translating gives CASSPSEGARETQYF.